This T cell receptor beta chain was documented in a study of blood T cell repertoires in COVID-19. Background on the study: Spain, Italy and the United States supplied samples that represented acute and convalescent COVID-19.

Profiling relied on immunoSEQ multiplex PCR, and the TCRdb table lists in-frame clones only, not all of them. The sample consists of approximately 200,000 clones, about 80% of them appearing once. From germline, CDR1 is SGHDT and CDR2 YYEEEE. The CDR3 totals 14 residues. V was pared by 3 bases and J by 7 bases, with 9 bases of the junction left unmatched. Sequenced material: PBMCs or T cells enriched from blood (not recorded which). The J gene is TRBJ2-7, the V gene TRBV5-6; 8 nucleotides match TRBD1. The receptor comes from a man aged 35 to 55 who had recovered from COVID-19. The CDR3 nucleotides read TGTGCCAGCAGCTCCCGGACAGGGTTTGAGGAGCAGTACTTC. Translation: CASSSRTGFEEQYF.